Listed below are T cell receptor beta chains from one sample, sequenced in a study of blood T cell repertoires in COVID-19. Clones were sequenced by immunoSEQ multiplex PCR, and TCRdb holds only the in-frame ones, with some missing. The sample includes 68,000 or so clones, over 75% of them seen just once. Sequences were obtained from peripheral blood. The receptors originated from a man in his fifties with active COVID-19. The CDR3 runs from the conserved cysteine through the conserved F or W. Fields, in order: J gene, V gene, clone size, D gene, CDR3 DNA, CDR3 protein. The D gene is left open where the match is weak. Clone size is not always given. Where it is, it says once, few, many or a class for expanded clones.

>TRBJ1-6|TRBV7-2|NA|NA
TGTGCCAGCAGCTTATCCGGTAATTCACCCCTCCACTTT
CASSLSGNSPLHF
>TRBJ1-1|TRBV19|NA|NA
TGTGCCAGTACCCTCCGGGAGGCTACGAACACTGAAGCTTTCTTT
CASTLREATNTEAFF
>TRBJ1-5|TRBV28|once|NA
TGTGCCAGCAGTTTCCCATCGGCACAGGTGCCCCAGCATTTT
CASSFPSAQVPQHF
>TRBJ2-2|TRBV5-1|NA|TRBD1
TGCGCCAGCAGCATCGGACCGGGACAGGGGGACACCGGGGAGCTGTTTTTT
CASSIGPGQGDTGELFF
>TRBJ2-7|TRBV3-1/TRBV3-2|NA|TRBD2
TGTGCCAGCAGCTGCCCCAGAGAGAGACTAGCGGGGGGGTACGAGCAGTACTTC
CASSCPRERLAGGYEQYF
>TRBJ1-4|TRBV27|NA|TRBD1
TGTGCCAGCAGTTCCCGGGACAGGGGGTTCTCTGAAAAACTGTTTTTT
CASSSRDRGFSEKLFF
>TRBJ1-4|TRBV6-5|NA|TRBD1
TGTGCCAGCAGGTCGACAGGGACCAATGAAAAACTGTTTTTT
CASRSTGTNEKLFF
>TRBJ2-1|TRBV12-3/TRBV12-4|once|TRBD1
TGTGCCAGCGGGCGAGGGGGCAACAATGAGCAGTTCTTC
CASGRGGNNEQFF
>TRBJ1-1|TRBV1|NA|NA
TGCACCAGCAGCCAACCCATATACAGGGGGCCTGAAGCTTTCTTT
CTSSQPIYRGPEAFF
>TRBJ1-2|TRBV3-1/TRBV3-2|NA|NA
TGTGCCAGCAGCCCTAGAGGGGCAGGGGACGGCTACACCTTC
CASSPRGAGDGYTF
>TRBJ2-7|TRBV7-2|NA|TRBD2
TGTGCCAGCAGCTGGGGCAGCGGGAGAACATACGAGCAGTACTTC
CASSWGSGRTYEQYF
>TRBJ2-5|TRBV5-1|NA|TRBD2
TGCGCCAGCAGCTTAGGCGGGGGGTACCAAGAGACCCAGTACTTC
CASSLGGGYQETQYF
>TRBJ1-3|TRBV5-1|once|NA
TGCGCCAGCAGCTTGCAGGGTATGGGCTCTGGAAACACCATATATTTT
CASSLQGMGSGNTIYF
>TRBJ2-5|TRBV5-1|NA|NA
TGCGCCAGCAGCTTAACAGGGTACCAAGAGACCCAGTACTTC
CASSLTGYQETQYF
>TRBJ1-2|TRBV2|NA|NA
TGTGCCAGCAGTGATACAGGTTTGGTGGGTGGCTACACCTTC
CASSDTGLVGGYTF
>TRBJ2-7|TRBV6-5|NA|TRBD1
TGTGCCAGCAGTTACCCGGGACAGGGGGCGTACGAGCAGTACTTC
CASSYPGQGAYEQYF
>TRBJ1-6|TRBV6-4|NA|TRBD1
TGTGCCAGCAGGTTAACAGGGGTCTCCTCACCCCTCCACTTT
CASRLTGVSSPLHF
>TRBJ2-7|TRBV7-2|NA|NA
TGTGCCAGCAGCTTTCCCAATTCCTACGAGCAGTACTTC
CASSFPNSYEQYF
>TRBJ2-1|TRBV28|few|TRBD2
TGTGCCAGCAGTACGTCCGGGACTAGCGCCAATGAGCAGTTCTTC
CASSTSGTSANEQFF
>TRBJ1-1|TRBV5-6|NA|NA
TGTGCCAGCAGTTCCCTCGGAGGGAACACTGAAGCTTTCTTT
CASSSLGGNTEAFF
>TRBJ2-5|TRBV5-1|NA|TRBD1
TGCGCCAGCAGCGACGGGACAGGGGGAGAGACCCAGTACTTC
CASSDGTGGETQYF
>TRBJ2-3|TRBV7-9|NA|TRBD1
TGTGCCAGCAGCCCAGGGGGCAGTAGCACAGATACGCAGTATTTT
CASSPGGSSTDTQYF
>TRBJ2-5|TRBV6-5|NA|TRBD1
TGTGCCAGCGGCCGGGACAGGGAGACCCAGTACTTC
CASGRDRETQYF
>TRBJ2-7|TRBV29-1|NA|TRBD1
TGCGCTGGAACCTCCGGGACAGGACCCTCACAGCAGTACTTC
CAGTSGTGPSQQYF
>TRBJ2-2|TRBV6-5|NA|NA
TGTGCCAGCAGTAGGGGGATCGAAGGCACCGGGGAGCTGTTTTTT
CASSRGIEGTGELFF
>TRBJ1-1|TRBV7-2|NA|NA
TGTGCCAGCAGCTTAGGCCCTGAGGTCGCCCCCTTT
CASSLGPEVAPF
>TRBJ2-3|TRBV2|NA|NA
TGTGCCAGCCTTGCGAGGGTTAGCACAGATACGCAGTATTTT
CASLARVSTDTQYF